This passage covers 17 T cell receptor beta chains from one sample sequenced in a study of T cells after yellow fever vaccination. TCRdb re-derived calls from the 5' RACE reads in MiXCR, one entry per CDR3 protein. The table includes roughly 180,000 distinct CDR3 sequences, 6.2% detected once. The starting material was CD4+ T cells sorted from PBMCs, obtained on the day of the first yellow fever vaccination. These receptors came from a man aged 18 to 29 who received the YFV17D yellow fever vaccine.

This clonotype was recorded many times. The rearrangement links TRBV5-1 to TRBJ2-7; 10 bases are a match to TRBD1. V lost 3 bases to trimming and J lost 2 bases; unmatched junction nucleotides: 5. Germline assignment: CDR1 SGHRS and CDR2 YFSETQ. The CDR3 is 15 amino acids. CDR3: CASSYRDRGPYEQYF. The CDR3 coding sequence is TGCGCCAGCAGCTACCGGGACAGGGGCCCCTACGAGCAGTACTTC.

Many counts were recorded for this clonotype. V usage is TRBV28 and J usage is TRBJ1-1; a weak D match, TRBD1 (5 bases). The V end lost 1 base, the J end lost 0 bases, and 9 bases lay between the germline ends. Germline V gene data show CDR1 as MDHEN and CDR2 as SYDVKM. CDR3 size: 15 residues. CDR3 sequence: CASSLFGAMNTEAFF. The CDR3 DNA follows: TGTGCCAGCAGTTTATTTGGGGCGATGAACACTGAAGCTTTCTTT. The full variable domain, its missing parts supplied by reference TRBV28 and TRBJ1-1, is DVKVTQSSRYLVKRTGEKVFLECVQDMDHENMFWYRQDPGLGLRLIYFSYDVKMKEKGDIPEGYSVSREKKERFSLILESASTNQTSMYLCASSLFGAMNTEAFFGQGTRLTVV.

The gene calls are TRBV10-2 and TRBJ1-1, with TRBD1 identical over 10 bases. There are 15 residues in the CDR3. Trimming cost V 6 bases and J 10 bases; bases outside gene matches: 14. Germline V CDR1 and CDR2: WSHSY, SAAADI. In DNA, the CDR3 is TGCGCCAGCAGGGATACCGGGACAGGGGTACCCGCAGCTTTCTTT. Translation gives CASRDTGTGVPAAFF.

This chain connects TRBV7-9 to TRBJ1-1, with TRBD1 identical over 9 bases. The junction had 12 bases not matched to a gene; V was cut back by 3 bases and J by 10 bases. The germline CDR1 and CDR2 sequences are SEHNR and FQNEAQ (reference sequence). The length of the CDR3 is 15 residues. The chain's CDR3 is CASSFHRGRFLGAFF. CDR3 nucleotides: TGTGCCAGCAGCTTCCACAGGGGGCGATTTCTAGGAGCTTTCTTT.

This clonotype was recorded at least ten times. CDR3 sequence: CATSDFRHPYNEQFF. The CDR3 DNA is TGTGCCACCAGTGATTTTAGACATCCCTACAATGAGCAGTTCTTC. The J gene is TRBJ2-1, the V gene TRBV24-1, with D unresolved. The V end was cut by 1 base, the J end by 2 bases, with 8 bases between. Looked up from germline, CDR1 is KGHDR and CDR2 is SFDVKD. The CDR3 covers 15 residues.

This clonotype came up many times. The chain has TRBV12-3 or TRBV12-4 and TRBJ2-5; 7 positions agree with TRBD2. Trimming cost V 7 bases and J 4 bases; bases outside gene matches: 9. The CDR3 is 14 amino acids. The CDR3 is CASTTFGGGETQYF. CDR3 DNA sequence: TGTGCCAGCACCACCTTTGGCGGGGGAGAGACCCAGTACTTC.

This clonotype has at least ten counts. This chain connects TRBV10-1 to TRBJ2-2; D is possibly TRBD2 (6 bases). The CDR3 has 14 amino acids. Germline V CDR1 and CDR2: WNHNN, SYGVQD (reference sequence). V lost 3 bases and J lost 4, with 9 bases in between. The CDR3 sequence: CASSDRGSTGELFF. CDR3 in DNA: TGCGCCAGCAGTGACCGGGGGTCCACCGGGGAGCTGTTTTTT.

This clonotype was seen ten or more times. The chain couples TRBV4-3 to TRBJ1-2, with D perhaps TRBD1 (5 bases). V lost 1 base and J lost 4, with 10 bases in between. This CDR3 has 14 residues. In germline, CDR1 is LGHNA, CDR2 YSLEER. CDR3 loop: CASSQGAGSYGYTF. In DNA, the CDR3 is TGCGCCAGCAGCCAAGGGGCAGGGAGCTATGGCTACACCTTC.

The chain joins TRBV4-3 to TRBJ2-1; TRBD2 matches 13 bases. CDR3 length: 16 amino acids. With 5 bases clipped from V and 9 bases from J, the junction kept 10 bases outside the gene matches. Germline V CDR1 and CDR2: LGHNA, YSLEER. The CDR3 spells CASSRGLAGAQSEQFF. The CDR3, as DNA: TGCGCCAGCAGCAGAGGACTAGCGGGGGCGCAGAGTGAGCAGTTCTTC.

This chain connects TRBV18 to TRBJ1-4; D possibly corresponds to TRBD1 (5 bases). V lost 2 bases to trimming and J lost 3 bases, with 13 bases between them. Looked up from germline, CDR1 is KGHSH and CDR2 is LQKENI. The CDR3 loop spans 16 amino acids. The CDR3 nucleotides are TGTGCCAGCTCACCAGAAGTTGACAGATCTAATGAAAAACTGTTTTTT. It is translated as CASSPEVDRSNEKLFF.

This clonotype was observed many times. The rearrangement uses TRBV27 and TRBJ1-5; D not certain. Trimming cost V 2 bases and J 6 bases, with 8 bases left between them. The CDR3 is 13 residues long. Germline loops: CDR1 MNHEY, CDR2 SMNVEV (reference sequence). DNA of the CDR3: TGTGCCAGCAGTTTAGATGTGGGTCAGCCCCAGCATTTT. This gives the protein CASSLDVGQPQHF.

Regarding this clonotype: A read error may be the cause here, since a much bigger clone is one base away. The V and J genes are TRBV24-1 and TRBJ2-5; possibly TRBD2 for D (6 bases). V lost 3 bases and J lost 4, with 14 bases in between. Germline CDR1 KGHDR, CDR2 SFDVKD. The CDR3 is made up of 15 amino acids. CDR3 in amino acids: CATSDTKRGGETQYF. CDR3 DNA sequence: TGTGCCACCAGTGATACAAAGAGGGGAGGAGAGACCCAGTACTTC.

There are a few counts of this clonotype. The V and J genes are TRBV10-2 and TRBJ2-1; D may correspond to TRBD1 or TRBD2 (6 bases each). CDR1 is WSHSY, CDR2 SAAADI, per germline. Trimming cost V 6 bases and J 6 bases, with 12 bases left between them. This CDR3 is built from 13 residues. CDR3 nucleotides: TGCGCCAGCAGGCAGAGGGGGGTCAATGAGCAGTTCTTC. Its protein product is CASRQRGVNEQFF.

Here the CDR3 DNA reads TGCAGTGCTAGGGGACAGGGGAATGAAAAACTGTTTTTT. Protein sequence: CSARGQGNEKLFF. This rearrangement joins TRBV20-1 to TRBJ1-4; 10 bases are a match to TRBD1. V shed 3 bases, J shed 5 bases, and the junction held 0 bases outside the gene matches. Germline V gene data show CDR1 as DFQATT and CDR2 as SNEGSKA (reference sequence). The CDR3 loop spans 13 amino acids.

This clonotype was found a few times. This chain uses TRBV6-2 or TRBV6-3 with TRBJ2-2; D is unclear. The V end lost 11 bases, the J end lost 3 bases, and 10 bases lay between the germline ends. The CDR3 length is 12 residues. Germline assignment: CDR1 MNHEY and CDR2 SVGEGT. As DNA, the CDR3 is TGTGCCGAGGCCAGCGACACCGGGGAGCTGTTTTTT. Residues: CAEASDTGELFF.

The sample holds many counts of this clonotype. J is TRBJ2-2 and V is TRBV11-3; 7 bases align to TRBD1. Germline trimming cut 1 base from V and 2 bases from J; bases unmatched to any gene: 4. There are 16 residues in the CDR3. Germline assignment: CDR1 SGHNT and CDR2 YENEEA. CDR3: CASSLGGTANTGELFF. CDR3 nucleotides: TGTGCCAGCAGCTTAGGGGGGACAGCCAACACCGGGGAGCTGTTTTTT.

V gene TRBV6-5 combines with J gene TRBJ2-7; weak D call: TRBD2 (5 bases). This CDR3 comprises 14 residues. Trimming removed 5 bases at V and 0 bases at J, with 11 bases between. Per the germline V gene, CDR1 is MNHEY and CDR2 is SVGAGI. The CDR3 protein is CASSILGRSYEQYF. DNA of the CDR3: TGTGCCAGCAGTATACTAGGCCGCTCCTACGAGCAGTACTTC.